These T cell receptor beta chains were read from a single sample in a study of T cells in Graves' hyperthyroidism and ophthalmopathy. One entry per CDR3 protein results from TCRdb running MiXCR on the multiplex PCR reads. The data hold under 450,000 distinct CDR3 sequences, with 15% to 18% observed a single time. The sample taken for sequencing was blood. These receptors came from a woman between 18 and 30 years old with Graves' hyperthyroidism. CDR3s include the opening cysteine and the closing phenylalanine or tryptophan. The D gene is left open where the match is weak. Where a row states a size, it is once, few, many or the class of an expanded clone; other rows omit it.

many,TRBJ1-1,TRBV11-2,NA,CASSLRLGDTEAFF,TGTGCCAGCAGCTTACGGCTGGGGGACACTGAAGCTTTCTTT
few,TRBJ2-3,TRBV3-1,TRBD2,CASSQDSAGGRDTQYF,TGTGCCAGCAGCCAAGATTCGGCGGGGGGTAGGGATACGCAGTATTTT
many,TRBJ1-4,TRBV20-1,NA,CSARPVVRGNEKLFF,TGCAGTGCTCGGCCGGTTGTCAGGGGTAATGAAAAACTGTTTTTT
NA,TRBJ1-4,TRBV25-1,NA,CASSEEGEKLFF,TGTGCCAGCAGTGAAGAAGGTGAAAAACTGTTTTTT
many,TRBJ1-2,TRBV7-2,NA,CASSGTGRGYTF,TGTGCCAGCAGCGGCACAGGGAGGGGCTACACCTTC
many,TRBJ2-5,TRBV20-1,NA,CSAPRGAETQYF,TGCAGTGCCCCTAGGGGGGCGGAGACCCAGTACTTC
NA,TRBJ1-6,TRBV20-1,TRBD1,CSAPARDKTGLNSPLHF,TGCAGTGCTCCAGCCCGTGATAAGACAGGGCTAAATTCACCCCTCCACTTT
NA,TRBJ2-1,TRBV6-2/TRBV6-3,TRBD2,CASSYATLAGALGSYNEQFF,TGTGCCAGCAGTTACGCCACCCTAGCGGGGGCCCTAGGGTCCTACAATGAGCAGTTCTTC
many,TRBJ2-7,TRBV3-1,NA,CASSSDRITYEQYF,TGTGCCAGCAGCTCTGACAGGATTACCTACGAGCAGTACTTC
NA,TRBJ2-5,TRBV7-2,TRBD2,CASSSSGFGSSGGETQYF,TGTGCCAGCAGCTCGAGCGGGTTTGGCTCTTCGGGAGGAGAGACCCAGTACTTC
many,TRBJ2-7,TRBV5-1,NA,CASSSRGTSYEQYF,TGCGCCAGCAGCTCCCGGGGTACCTCCTACGAGCAGTACTTC
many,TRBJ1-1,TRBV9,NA,CASSPRQVKNTEAFF,TGTGCCAGCAGCCCCCGACAGGTGAAGAACACTGAAGCTTTCTTT
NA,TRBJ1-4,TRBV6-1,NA,CASSRTVTTNEKLFF,TGTGCCAGCAGTCGGACGGTCACAACTAATGAAAAACTGTTTTTT
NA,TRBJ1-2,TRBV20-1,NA,CSARDSFGPQGVSVENGYTF,TGCAGTGCTAGAGATTCGTTTGGTCCCCAGGGAGTTTCTGTCGAGAATGGCTACACCTTC
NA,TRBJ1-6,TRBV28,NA,CASSFRRMTYNSPLHF,TGTGCCAGCAGTTTCCGCAGGATGACCTATAATTCACCCCTCCACTTT
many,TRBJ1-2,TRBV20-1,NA,CSASGRNYGYTF,TGCAGTGCTTCCGGGCGCAACTATGGCTACACCTTC
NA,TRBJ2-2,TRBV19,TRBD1,CASSIGWSGGSGELFF,TGTGCCAGTAGTATCGGTTGGTCAGGGGGCTCCGGGGAGCTGTTTTTT
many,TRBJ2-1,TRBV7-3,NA,CASSLNPSGFGFTIRDNEQFF,TGTGCCAGCAGCCTTAATCCTTCAGGGTTTGGTTTCACTATCCGGGACAATGAGCAGTTCTTC
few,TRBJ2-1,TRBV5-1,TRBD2,CASNLAGYNEQFF,TGCGCCAGCAACTTAGCGGGGTACAATGAGCAGTTCTTC
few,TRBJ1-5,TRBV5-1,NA,CASSLGEGHQPQHF,TGCGCCAGCAGCTTGGGTGAGGGACATCAGCCCCAGCATTTT
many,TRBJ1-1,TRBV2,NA,CASSPTNTEAFF,TGTGCCAGCAGTCCTACTAACACTGAAGCTTTCTTT
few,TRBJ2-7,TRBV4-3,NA,CASSQDFGSEQYF,TGCGCCAGCAGCCAAGATTTCGGGTCCGAGCAGTACTTC
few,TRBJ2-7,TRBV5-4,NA,CASTNRGIRHEQYF,TGTGCCAGCACCAACCGAGGGATTCGCCACGAGCAGTACTTC
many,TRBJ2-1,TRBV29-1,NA,CSVEEGFYNEQFF,TGCAGCGTTGAAGAGGGGTTTTACAATGAGCAGTTCTTC
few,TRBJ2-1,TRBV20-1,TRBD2,CSAGLAGSSYNEQFF,TGCAGTGCTGGACTAGCGGGGAGCTCCTACAATGAGCAGTTCTTC
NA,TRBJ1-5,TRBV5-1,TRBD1,CASSLYGTGDQPQHF,TGCGCCAGCAGCTTGTACGGGACAGGGGATCAGCCCCAGCATTTT
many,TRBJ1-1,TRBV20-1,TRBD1,CSARRRTGGSEAFF,TGCAGTGCTCGGCGTCGGACAGGGGGCTCTGAAGCTTTCTTT
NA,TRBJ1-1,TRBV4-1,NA,CASSLSRTAVRAFF,TGCGCCAGCAGCCTATCCCGGACAGCGGTGAGAGCTTTCTTT
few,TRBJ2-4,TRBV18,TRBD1,CASSPLRDRGLKEAKNIQYF,TGTGCCAGCTCACCCCTACGGGACAGGGGGCTAAAAGAAGCCAAAAACATTCAGTACTTC
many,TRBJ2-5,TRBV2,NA,CASSGTSWGETQYF,TGTGCCAGCAGTGGTACTAGCTGGGGCGAGACCCAGTACTTC
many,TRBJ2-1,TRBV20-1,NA,CSARDGWTTSEQFF,TGCAGTGCTAGAGATGGGTGGACGACCAGTGAGCAGTTCTTC
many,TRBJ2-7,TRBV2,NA,CARRTPSSYEQYF,TGTGCCAGAAGGACGCCCAGCTCCTACGAGCAGTACTTC
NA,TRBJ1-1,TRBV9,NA,CGSSVDEGTEAFF,TGTGGCAGCAGCGTAGACGAGGGCACTGAAGCTTTCTTT
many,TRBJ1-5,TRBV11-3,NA,CASSTTGLRNQPQHF,TGTGCCAGCAGCACGACAGGACTTCGCAATCAGCCCCAGCATTTT
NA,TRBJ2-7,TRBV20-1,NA,CSVPSTGTGVSYEQYF,TGCAGTGTCCCGTCGACCGGGACCGGGGTCTCCTACGAGCAGTACTTC
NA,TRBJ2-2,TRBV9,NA,CASSVAARTENTGELFF,TGTGCCAGCAGCGTAGCTGCTAGGACGGAGAACACCGGGGAGCTGTTTTTT
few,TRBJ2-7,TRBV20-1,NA,CSATAGDFSYEQYF,TGCAGTGCCACGGCCGGGGACTTCTCCTACGAGCAGTACTTC
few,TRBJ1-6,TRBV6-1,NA,CASSVRGSPLHF,TGTGCCAGCAGTGTCAGGGGTTCACCCCTCCACTTT
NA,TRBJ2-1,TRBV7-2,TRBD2,CASSTKLAGGRSEQFF,TGTGCCAGCAGCACCAAACTAGCGGGGGGGCGGAGTGAGCAGTTCTTC
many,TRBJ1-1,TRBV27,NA,CASSFAPLANTEAFF,TGTGCCAGCAGTTTTGCCCCGTTGGCCAACACTGAAGCTTTCTTT
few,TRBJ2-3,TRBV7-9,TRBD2,CASSATGLAGIPSNTDTQYF,TGTGCCAGCAGCGCGACGGGACTAGCGGGAATTCCCTCTAACACAGATACGCAGTATTTT
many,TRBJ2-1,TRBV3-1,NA,CASSQDQGDEQFF,TGTGCCAGCAGCCAAGATCAGGGCGATGAGCAGTTCTTC
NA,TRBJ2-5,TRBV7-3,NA,CASSLVADQETQYF,TGTGCCAGCAGCTTAGTGGCAGACCAAGAGACCCAGTACTTC
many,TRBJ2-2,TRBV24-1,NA,CATSDLRGQNTGELFF,TGTGCCACCAGTGATTTACGAGGGCAGAACACCGGGGAGCTGTTTTTT
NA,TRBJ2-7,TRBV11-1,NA,CASSTANGRGYEQHF,TGTGCCAGCAGTACCGCCAATGGCAGGGGCTACGAGCAGCACTTC
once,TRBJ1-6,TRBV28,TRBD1,CASSLAGTAPFNSPLHF,TGTGCCAGCAGTTTGGCCGGGACAGCTCCCTTTAATTCACCCCTCCACTTT
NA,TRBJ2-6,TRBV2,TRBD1,CASRLTGGPASGANVLTF,TGTGCCAGCCGCTTGACAGGGGGCCCCGCGTCTGGGGCCAACGTCCTGACTTTC
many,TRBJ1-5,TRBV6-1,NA,CASSEGAGLNQPQHF,TGTGCCAGCAGTGAAGGGGCAGGCCTAAATCAGCCCCAGCATTTT
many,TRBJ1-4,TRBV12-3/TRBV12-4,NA,CASSFTGNNEKLFF,TGTGCCAGCAGTTTTACAGGGAATAATGAAAAACTGTTTTTT
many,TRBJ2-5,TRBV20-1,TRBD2,CSAGSGTSGETQYF,TGCAGTGCTGGATCCGGGACTAGCGGAGAGACCCAGTACTTC
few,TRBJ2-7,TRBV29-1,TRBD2,CSVDLAGAHEQYF,TGCAGCGTTGATTTAGCGGGAGCCCACGAGCAGTACTTC